This T cell receptor (beta chain) was found in a study of metastatic and nonmetastatic thyroid tumors. As for the study in general: Across peripheral blood and tumor or nodule tissue samples taken from malignant and benign thyroid patients, the repertoires were compared with one another.

A few counts support this clone. What it binds is not known. In the original processing: A classifier of distant metastasis in papillary thyroid cancer was built from CDR3 differences (across clinicopathological groups). TCRdb re-clonotyped the PCR reads via MiXCR. These V and J calls derive from TCRdb rather than the authors' analysis. The sample has about 4,000 clones; around 20% are singletons. Study results and caveats: Versus benign nodules, malignant thyroid tumors reportedly had significantly higher TCR beta diversity, in blood and tumor.

Among the patients, none had received any treatment before thyroid surgery. The CDR3 consists of 14 residues. Germline lookup yields CDR1 LNHNV and CDR2 YYDKDF (reference sequence). V lost 1 base and J lost 7; bases outside the gene matches: 6. The clonotype comes from a male donor with papillary thyroid cancer or a benign thyroid nodule (not recorded which). Some clones in this sample may be carry-over from other donors' samples. The specimen was tumor tissue. The chain uses TRBV15 and TRBJ1-2; TRBD1 aligns across 7 bases. In DNA, the CDR3 is TGTGCCACCAGCAGAGTGGCGACAGGGACTGGCTACACCTTC. Translating it yields CATSRVATGTGYTF.